The 5 T cell receptor beta chains reported below all come from one sample, sequenced in a study of CD4+ T cells in melanoma. Measured with immunoSEQ multiplex PCR; TCRdb has only the in-frame clones, and not every one. Of some 9,100 clones listed, about 70% are singletons. The sample was peripheral blood. These receptors originate from a human donor with melanoma.

The genes are TRBV5-1 and TRBJ2-2, with D possibly TRBD2 on 5 matching bases. The germline gives CDR1 SGHRS, CDR2 YFSETQ. This CDR3 comprises 13 residues. V was shortened by 4 bases and J by 5 bases, with 9 bases between the two germline ends. The CDR3 region is CASSDSETGELFF. The CDR3 region has the DNA TGCGCCAGCAGCGATAGCGAAACCGGGGAGCTGTTTTTT.

The chain uses TRBV11-2 and TRBJ2-5; weak D call: TRBD2 (6 bases). The DNA matches TRBJ2-7 better at its end, which makes the J call doubtful. Per germline, CDR1 SGHAT and CDR2 FQNNGV. This CDR3 has 17 residues. The CDR3 loop reads CASSLEGGGASSYEQYF. The CDR3 nucleotides are TGTGCCAGCAGCTTAGAGGGAGGAGGGGCTAGCTCCTACGAGCAGTACTTC.

This chain links TRBV4-1 with TRBJ2-1, with D hard to call. CDR3 length: 18 residues. CDR1 and CDR2 (germline): MGHRA, YSYEKL. The germline V and J ends were trimmed by 1 base and 0 bases, with 16 bases remaining between them. Here the CDR3 DNA reads TGCGCCAGCAGCCAAGTAAGGCGGACGACGATCTCCTACAATGAGCAGTTCTTC. The encoded protein is CASSQVRRTTISYNEQFF.

The V gene is TRBV19, the J gene TRBJ2-5, with D unclear. Germline V CDR1 and CDR2: LNHDA, SQIVND (reference sequence). The CDR3 totals 13 residues. The V gene lost 5 bases and the J gene lost 4 bases, with 11 bases spanning the gap. The CDR3 here is CASSYLDSETQYF. DNA of the CDR3: TGTGCCAGTAGTTATCTGGATTCAGAGACCCAGTACTTC.

This clone was observed a handful of times. The CDR3 sequence is CASSLGSYIYNEQFF. The CDR3 DNA reads as TGTGCCAGCAGCTTGGGCTCTTATATCTACAATGAGCAGTTCTTC. The rearrangement links TRBV5-6 to TRBJ2-1; D is unclear. Deletions cut 0 bases from V and 3 bases from J, with 10 bases between. CDR3 length: 15 amino acids. The germline V gene encodes CDR1 SGHDT and CDR2 YYEEEE.